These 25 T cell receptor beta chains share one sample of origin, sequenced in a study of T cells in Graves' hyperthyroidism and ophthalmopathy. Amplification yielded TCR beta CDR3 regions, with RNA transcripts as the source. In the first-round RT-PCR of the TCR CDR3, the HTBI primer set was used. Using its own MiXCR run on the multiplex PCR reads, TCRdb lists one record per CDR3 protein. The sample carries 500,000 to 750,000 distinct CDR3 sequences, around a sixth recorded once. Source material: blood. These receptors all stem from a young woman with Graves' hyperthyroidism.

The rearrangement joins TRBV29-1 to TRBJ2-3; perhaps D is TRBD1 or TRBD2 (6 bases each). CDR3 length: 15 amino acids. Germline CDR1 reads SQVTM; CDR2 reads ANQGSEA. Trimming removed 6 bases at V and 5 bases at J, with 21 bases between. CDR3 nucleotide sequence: TGCAGCGTGGCGCCCGGTAGGGGGGCGGGAGATACGCAGTATTTT. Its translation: CSVAPGRGAGDTQYF.

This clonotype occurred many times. CDR3 coding DNA: TGCGCCAGCAGTACAGGCGGTCCGGGAGATACGCAGTATTTT. It codes for CASSTGGPGDTQYF. This chain uses TRBV10-2 with TRBJ2-3, with D possibly TRBD1 on 5 matching bases. V shed 5 bases and J shed 5 bases, with 14 bases lying between them. The CDR3 extends over 14 amino acids. Looked up from germline, CDR1 is WSHSY and CDR2 is SAAADI.

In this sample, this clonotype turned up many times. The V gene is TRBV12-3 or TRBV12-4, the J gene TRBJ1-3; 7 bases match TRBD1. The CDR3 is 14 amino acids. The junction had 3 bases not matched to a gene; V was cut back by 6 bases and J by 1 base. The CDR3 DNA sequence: TGTGCCAGCAGAAAGACAGGGTCTGGAAACACCATATATTTT. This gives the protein CASRKTGSGNTIYF.

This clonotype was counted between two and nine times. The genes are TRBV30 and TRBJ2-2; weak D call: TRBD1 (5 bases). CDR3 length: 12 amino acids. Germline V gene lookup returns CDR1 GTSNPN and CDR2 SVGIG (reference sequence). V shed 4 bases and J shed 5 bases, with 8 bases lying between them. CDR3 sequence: CAWKTGTGELFF. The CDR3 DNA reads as TGTGCCTGGAAAACAGGAACCGGGGAGCTGTTTTTT.

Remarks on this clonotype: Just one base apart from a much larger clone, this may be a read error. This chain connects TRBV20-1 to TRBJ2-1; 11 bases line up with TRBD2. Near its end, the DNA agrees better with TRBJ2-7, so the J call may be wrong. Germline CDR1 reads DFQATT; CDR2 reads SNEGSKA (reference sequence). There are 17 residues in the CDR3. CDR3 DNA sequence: TGCAGTGCTAGTTTGGTAGCGGGAGGGCATTCCTACAATGAGCAGTACTTC. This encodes CSASLVAGGHSYNEQYF.

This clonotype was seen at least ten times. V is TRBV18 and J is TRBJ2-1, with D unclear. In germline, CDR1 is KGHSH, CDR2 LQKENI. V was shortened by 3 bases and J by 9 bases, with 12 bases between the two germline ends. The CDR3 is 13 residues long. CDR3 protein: CASSPMDVGEQFF. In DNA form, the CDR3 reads TGTGCCAGCTCACCTATGGACGTTGGTGAGCAGTTCTTC. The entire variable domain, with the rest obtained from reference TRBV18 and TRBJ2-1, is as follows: NAGVMQNPRHLVRRRGQEARLRCSPMKGHSHVYWYRQLPEEGLKFMVYLQKENIIDESGMPKERFSAEFPKEGPSILRIQQVVRGDSAAYFCASSPMDVGEQFFGPGTRLTVL.

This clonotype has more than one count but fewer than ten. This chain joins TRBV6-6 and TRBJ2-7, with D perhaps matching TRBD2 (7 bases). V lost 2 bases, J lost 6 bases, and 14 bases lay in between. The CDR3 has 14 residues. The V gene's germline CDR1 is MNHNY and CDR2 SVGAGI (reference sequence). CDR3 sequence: CASSYVGGAIEQYF. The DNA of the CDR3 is TGTGCCAGCAGTTACGTGGGGGGGGCAATCGAGCAGTACTTC.

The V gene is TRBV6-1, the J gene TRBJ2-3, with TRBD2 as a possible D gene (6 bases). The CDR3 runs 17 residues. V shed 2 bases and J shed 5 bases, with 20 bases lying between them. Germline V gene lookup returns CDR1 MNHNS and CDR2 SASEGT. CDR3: CASSENTRGGIRDTQYF. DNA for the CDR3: TGTGCCAGCAGTGAAAACACTCGCGGCGGGATTCGAGATACGCAGTATTTT.

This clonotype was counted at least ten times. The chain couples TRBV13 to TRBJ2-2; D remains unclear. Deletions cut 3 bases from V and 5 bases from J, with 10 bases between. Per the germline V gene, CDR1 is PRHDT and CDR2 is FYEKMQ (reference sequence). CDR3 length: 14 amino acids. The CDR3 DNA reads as TGTGCCAGCAGCTTCTTTGGTCTTACCGGGGAGCTGTTTTTT. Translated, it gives CASSFFGLTGELFF. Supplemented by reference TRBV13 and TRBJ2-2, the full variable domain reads AAGVIQSPRHLIKEKRETATLKCYPIPRHDTVYWYQQGPGQDPQFLISFYEKMQSDKGSIPDRFSAQQFSDYHSELNMSSLELGDSALYFCASSFFGLTGELFFGEGSRLTVL.

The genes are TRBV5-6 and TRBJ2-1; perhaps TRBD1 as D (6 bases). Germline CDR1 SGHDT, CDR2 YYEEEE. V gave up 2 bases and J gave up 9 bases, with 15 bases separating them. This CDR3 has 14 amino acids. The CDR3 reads CASSFLQGLGEQFF. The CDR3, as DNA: TGTGCCAGCAGCTTCTTACAGGGCCTGGGTGAGCAGTTCTTC.

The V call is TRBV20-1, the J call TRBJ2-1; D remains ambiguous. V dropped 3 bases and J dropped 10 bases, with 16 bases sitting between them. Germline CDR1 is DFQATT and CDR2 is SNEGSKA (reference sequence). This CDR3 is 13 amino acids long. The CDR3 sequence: CSARVLRMDEQFF. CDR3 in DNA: TGCAGTGCTAGGGTGCTCAGGATGGACGAGCAGTTCTTC.

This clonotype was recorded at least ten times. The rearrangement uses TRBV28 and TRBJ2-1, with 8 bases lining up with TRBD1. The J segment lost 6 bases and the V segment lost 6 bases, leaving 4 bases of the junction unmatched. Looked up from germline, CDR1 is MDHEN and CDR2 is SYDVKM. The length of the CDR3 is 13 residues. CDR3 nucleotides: TGTGCCAGCAGCTTTGGGACAGGCAATGAGCAGTTCTTC. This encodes CASSFGTGNEQFF.

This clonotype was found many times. CDR3 amino acids: CASSLDELAGYEQYF. CDR3 in DNA: TGTGCCAGCAGCTTAGATGAACTAGCGGGCTACGAGCAGTACTTC. This rearrangement joins TRBV7-6 to TRBJ2-7, with 9 bases that match TRBD2. The junction had 4 bases not matched to a gene; V was cut back by 1 base and J by 3 bases. Germline CDR1 is SGHVS and CDR2 is FNYEAQ. There are 15 residues in the CDR3.

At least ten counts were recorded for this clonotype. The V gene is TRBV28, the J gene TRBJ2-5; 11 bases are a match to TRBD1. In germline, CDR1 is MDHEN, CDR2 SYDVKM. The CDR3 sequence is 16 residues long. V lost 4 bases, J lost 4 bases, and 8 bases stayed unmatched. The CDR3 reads CASSSPRTGGLETQYF. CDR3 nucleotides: TGTGCCAGCAGTTCCCCACGGACAGGGGGCTTAGAGACCCAGTACTTC.

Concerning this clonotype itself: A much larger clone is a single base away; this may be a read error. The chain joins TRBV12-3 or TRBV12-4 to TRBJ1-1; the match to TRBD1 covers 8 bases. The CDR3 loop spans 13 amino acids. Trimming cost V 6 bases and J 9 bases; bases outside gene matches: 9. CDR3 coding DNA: TGTGCCAGCAGAGGGACAGGTGGGACTCAAGCTTTCTTT. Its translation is CASRGTGGTQAFF.

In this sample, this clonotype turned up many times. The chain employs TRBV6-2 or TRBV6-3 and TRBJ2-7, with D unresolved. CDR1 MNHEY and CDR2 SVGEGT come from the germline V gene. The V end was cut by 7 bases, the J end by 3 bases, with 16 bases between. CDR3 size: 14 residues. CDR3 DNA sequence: TGTGCCAGCACCCGGCCCCAGTGGAGCTACGAGCAGTACTTC. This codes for CASTRPQWSYEQYF.

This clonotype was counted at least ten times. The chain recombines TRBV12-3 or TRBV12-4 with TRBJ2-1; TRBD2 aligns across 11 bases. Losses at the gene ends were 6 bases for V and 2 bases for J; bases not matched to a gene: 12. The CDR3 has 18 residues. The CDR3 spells CASSQLLAGVSPYNEQFF. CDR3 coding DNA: TGTGCCAGCAGCCAACTACTAGCGGGAGTTTCCCCCTACAATGAGCAGTTCTTC.

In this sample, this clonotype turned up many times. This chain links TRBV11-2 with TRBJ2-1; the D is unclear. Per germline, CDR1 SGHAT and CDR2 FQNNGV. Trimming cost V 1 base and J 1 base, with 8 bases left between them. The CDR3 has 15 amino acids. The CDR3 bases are TGTGCCAGCAGCTTAGGAATCGTATCCTACAATGAGCAGTTCTTC. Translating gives CASSLGIVSYNEQFF.

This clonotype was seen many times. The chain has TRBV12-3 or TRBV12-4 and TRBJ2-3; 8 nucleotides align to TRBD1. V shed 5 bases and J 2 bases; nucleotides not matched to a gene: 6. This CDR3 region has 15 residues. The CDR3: CASSLRQGSTDTQYF. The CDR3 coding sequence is TGTGCCAGCAGTCTTCGACAGGGGTCCACAGATACGCAGTATTTT.

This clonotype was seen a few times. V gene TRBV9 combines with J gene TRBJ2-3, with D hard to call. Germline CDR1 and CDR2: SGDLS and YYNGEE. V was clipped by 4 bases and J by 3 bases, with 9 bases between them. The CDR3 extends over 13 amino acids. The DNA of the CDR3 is TGTGCCAGCAGCACCTCGGAGACAGATACGCAGTATTTT. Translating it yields CASSTSETDTQYF.

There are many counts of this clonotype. CDR3 bases: TGTGCCAGCAGTTTGTTGGCGGGGGTTCAGCCCCAGCATTTT. This gives the protein CASSLLAGVQPQHF. The chain carries TRBV28 and TRBJ1-5, with D tentatively TRBD1 (5 bases). Germline V gene sequence: CDR1 MDHEN, CDR2 SYDVKM. The CDR3 totals 14 residues. Trimming shortened V by 3 bases and J by 6 bases, and 12 bases separated the two germline ends.

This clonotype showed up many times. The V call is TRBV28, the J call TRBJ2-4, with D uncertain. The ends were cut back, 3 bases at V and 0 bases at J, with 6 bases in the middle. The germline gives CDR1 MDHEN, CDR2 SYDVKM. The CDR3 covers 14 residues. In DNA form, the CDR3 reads TGTGCCAGCAGTTTTTCTCCAGCCAAAAACATTCAGTACTTC. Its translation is CASSFSPAKNIQYF.

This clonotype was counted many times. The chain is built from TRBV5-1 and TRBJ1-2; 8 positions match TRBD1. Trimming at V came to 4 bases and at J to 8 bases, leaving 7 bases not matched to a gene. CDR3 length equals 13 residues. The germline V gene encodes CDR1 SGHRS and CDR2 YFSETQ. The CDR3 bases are TGCGCCAGCAGCCCACAGGGGGGACTGGGCTACACCTTC. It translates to CASSPQGGLGYTF.

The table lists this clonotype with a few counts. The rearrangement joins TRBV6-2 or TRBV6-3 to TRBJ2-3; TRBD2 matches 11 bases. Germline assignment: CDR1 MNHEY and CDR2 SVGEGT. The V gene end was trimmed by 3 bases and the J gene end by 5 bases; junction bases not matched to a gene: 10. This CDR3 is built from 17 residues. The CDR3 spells CASSYNVAGGLEDTQYF. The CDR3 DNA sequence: TGTGCCAGCAGTTATAATGTAGCGGGAGGGCTAGAAGATACGCAGTATTTT.

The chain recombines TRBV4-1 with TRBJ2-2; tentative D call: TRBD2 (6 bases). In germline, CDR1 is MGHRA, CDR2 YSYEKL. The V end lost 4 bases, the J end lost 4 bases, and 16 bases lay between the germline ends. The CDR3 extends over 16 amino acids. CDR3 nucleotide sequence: TGCGCCAGCAGCCGGAGGGAAGGGGCTGGCACCGGGGAGCTGTTTTTT. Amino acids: CASSRREGAGTGELFF.